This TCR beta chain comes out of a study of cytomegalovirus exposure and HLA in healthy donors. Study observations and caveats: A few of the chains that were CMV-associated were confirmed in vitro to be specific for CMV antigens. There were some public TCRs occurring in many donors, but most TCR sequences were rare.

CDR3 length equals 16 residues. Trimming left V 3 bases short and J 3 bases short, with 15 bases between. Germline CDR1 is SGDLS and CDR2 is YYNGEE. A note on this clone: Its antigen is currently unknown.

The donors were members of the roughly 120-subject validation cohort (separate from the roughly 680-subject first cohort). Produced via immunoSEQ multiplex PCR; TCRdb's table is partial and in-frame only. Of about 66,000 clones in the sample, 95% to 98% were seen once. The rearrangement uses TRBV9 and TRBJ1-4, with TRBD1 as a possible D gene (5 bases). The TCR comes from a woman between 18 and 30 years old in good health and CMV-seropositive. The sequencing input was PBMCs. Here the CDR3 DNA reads TGTGCCAGCAGCGGAGGAAAAGGGGAAGCTAATGAAAAACTGTTTTTT. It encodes CASSGGKGEANEKLFF.